These 7 T cell receptor beta chains were all obtained from the same sample, sequenced in a study of T cell repertoires in cytomegalovirus infection. TCRdb analysed the reads with MiXCR anew, one entry per CDR3 protein. Of some 180,000 distinct CDR3 sequences in the sample, about 18% were seen once. Specimen: CD8+ T cells from PBMCs. Receptor source: a human donor in good health (CMV status not recorded). Some clones in this sample may be carry-over from other donors' samples.

This clonotype has at least ten counts. The chain couples TRBV20-1 to TRBJ2-7, with D perhaps TRBD2 (6 bases). Germline values: CDR1 DFQATT, CDR2 SNEGSKA (reference sequence). The CDR3 consists of 13 residues. The V and J ends lost 4 bases and 2 bases respectively, with 12 bases between them. The CDR3: CSATGTETYEQYF. The CDR3 region has the DNA TGCAGTGCTACCGGGACTGAAACCTACGAGCAGTACTTC.

The chain links TRBV4-1 to TRBJ2-1; TRBD1 matches at 7 bases. After removal of 3 bases from V and 1 base from J, the junction contained 3 bases not matched to a gene. This CDR3 is built from 15 residues. In germline, CDR1 is MGHRA, CDR2 YSYEKL. This CDR3 reads CASSQDRPSYNEQFF. The CDR3 DNA reads TGCGCCAGCAGCCAGGACAGGCCTTCCTACAATGAGCAGTTCTTC.

This clonotype was recorded a few times. The rearrangement uses TRBV20-1 and TRBJ1-1; TRBD1 is a possible D gene (5 bases). CDR1 and CDR2 from the germline V gene are DFQATT and SNEGSKA (reference sequence). The CDR3 consists of 13 residues. The chain's CDR3 is CSAPQGWETEAFF. The CDR3 region has the DNA TGCAGCGCTCCCCAGGGATGGGAAACTGAAGCTTTCTTT.

The CDR3 protein is CASSPLTDYSNQPQHF. DNA for the CDR3: TGTGCCAGCAGCCCTCTCACAGACTATAGCAATCAGCCCCAGCATTTT. The chain employs TRBV7-2 and TRBJ1-5; no reliable D call. The CDR3 loop spans 16 amino acids. V was trimmed by 5 bases and J by 0 bases, leaving 14 bases between them. Per germline, CDR1 SGHTA and CDR2 FQGNSA.

This clonotype was picked up a small number of times. The chain couples TRBV4-1 to TRBJ1-2, with D maybe TRBD1 (5 bases). CDR3 length equals 17 residues. CDR1 is MGHRA and CDR2 is YSYEKL in the germline V gene. Trimming cost V 1 base and J 8 bases, with 23 bases left between them. The CDR3 DNA sequence: TGCGCCAGCAGCCAAGTAACCGGAATGGGGGGGACTTTGGGCTACACCTTC. It specifies CASSQVTGMGGTLGYTF.

The chain has TRBV7-9 and TRBJ1-5; D may be TRBD1 (6 bases). Germline V gene lookup returns CDR1 SEHNR and CDR2 FQNEAQ (reference sequence). This CDR3 region has 14 residues. Trimming removed 8 bases from V and 4 bases from J, with 15 bases in between. DNA for the CDR3: TGTGCCAGCGGTAATCCAGGGGCGAATCAGCCCCAGCATTTT. Translated: CASGNPGANQPQHF.

The rearrangement joins TRBV28 to TRBJ2-3; D possibly uses TRBD1 or TRBD2 (5 bases each). The V end was cut by 7 bases, the J end by 3 bases, with 17 bases between. CDR1 MDHEN and CDR2 SYDVKM come from the germline V gene. The CDR3 covers 15 residues. The CDR3 DNA sequence: TGTGCCAGCACCCCCCAGGGAGCGGTGACAGATACGCAGTATTTT. Encoded protein: CASTPQGAVTDTQYF.